Each of the 29 T cell receptor beta chains below was sequenced from the same sample in a study of cytomegalovirus exposure and HLA in healthy donors. PCR primers comprised 60 Vbeta and 13 Jbeta primers. Profiled with immunoSEQ multiplex PCR; TCRdb holds only in-frame clones, not every one. Among around 190,000 clones listed, 65% to 80% were seen once. The material sequenced was PBMCs. These receptors were collected from a woman between 40 and 50 years old in good health and CMV-seronegative.

This clone was detected only a few times. CDR3 loop: CASRGDRGNYGYTF. The CDR3 nucleotides are TGTGCCAGCAGGGGGGACAGGGGGAACTATGGCTACACCTTC. V is TRBV2 and J is TRBJ1-2; TRBD1 agrees at 11 bases. CDR1 is SNHLY, CDR2 FYNNEI, per germline. This CDR3 comprises 14 residues. With V trimmed by 6 bases and J by 2 bases, 2 bases remained unmatched.

This clone was seen once. This rearrangement joins TRBV4-1 to TRBJ1-1; TRBD1 matches 8 bases. Per germline, CDR1 MGHRA and CDR2 YSYEKL. After removal of 0 bases from V and 0 bases from J, the junction contained 9 bases not matched to a gene. There are 18 residues in the CDR3. The CDR3 DNA sequence: TGCGCCAGCAGCCAAGATCAGAACAGGGGGAGGATGAACACTGAAGCTTTCTTT. Amino acid sequence: CASSQDQNRGRMNTEAFF.

V usage is TRBV5-1 and J usage is TRBJ2-2; D perhaps matches TRBD2 (5 bases). Germline assignment: CDR1 SGHRS and CDR2 YFSETQ. The CDR3 is 16 amino acids. V was cut by 0 bases and J by 2 bases, with 11 bases left in between. The CDR3 loop is CASSLGLTGNTGELFF. DNA for the CDR3: TGCGCCAGCAGCTTGGGACTAACTGGCAACACCGGGGAGCTGTTTTTT. The full variable domain, in which reference TRBV5-1 and TRBJ2-2 provide the parts outside the CDR3, is KAGVTQTPRYLIKTRGQQVTLSCSPISGHRSVSWYQQTPGQGLQFLFEYFSETQRNKGNFPGRFSGRQFSNSRSEMNVSTLELGDSALYLCASSLGLTGNTGELFFGEGSRLTVL.

This clone was found once. V and J are TRBV10-1 and TRBJ2-5, with D perhaps matching TRBD1 (5 bases). In germline, CDR1 is WNHNN, CDR2 SYGVQD (reference sequence). The V end was cut by 7 bases, the J end by 5 bases, with 14 bases between. CDR3 size: 13 residues. The CDR3 spells CASTAGLGETQYF. CDR3 nucleotide sequence: TGCGCCAGCACTGCAGGGCTGGGGGAGACCCAGTACTTC.

The gene calls are TRBV2 and TRBJ1-6; D is unresolved. Trimming took off 3 bases at V and 6 bases at J, with 9 bases between the two ends. The CDR3 has 14 amino acids. Germline-derived CDR1 and CDR2 are SNHLY and FYNNEI. The CDR3 region is CASSDSQSNSPLHF. The CDR3 coding sequence is TGTGCCAGCAGTGATTCACAGAGTAATTCACCCCTCCACTTT. Based on the CDR3 plus reference TRBV2 and TRBJ1-6, the full variable domain is EPEVTQTPSHQVTQMGQEVILRCVPISNHLYFYWYRQILGQKVEFLVSFYNNEISEKSEIFDDQFSVERPDGSNFTLKIRSTKLEDSAMYFCASSDSQSNSPLHFGNGTRLTVT.

The chain couples TRBV5-4 to TRBJ2-1; TRBD2 matches at 14 bases. Germline V gene data show CDR1 as SGHNT and CDR2 as YYREEE (reference sequence). After removal of 3 bases from V and 12 bases from J, the junction contained 2 bases not matched to a gene. The CDR3 length is 13 residues. The CDR3 DNA reads TGTGCCAGCAGCTCGACTAGCGGGAGGGTGCAGTTCTTC. Translating it yields CASSSTSGRVQFF. Drawing the rest from reference TRBV5-4 and TRBJ2-1, the complete variable domain is ETGVTQSPTHLIKTRGQQVTLRCSSQSGHNTVSWYQQALGQGPQFIFQYYREEENGRGNFPPRFSGLQFPNYSSELNVNALELDDSALYLCASSSTSGRVQFFGPGTRLTVL.

The V and J genes are TRBV7-9 and TRBJ2-7, with 8 bases identical to TRBD1. With V trimmed by 3 bases and J by 4 bases, 8 bases remained unmatched. Germline V lookup: CDR1 SEHNR, CDR2 FQNEAQ (reference sequence). The CDR3 contains 15 residues. CDR3 sequence reads: CASSFRQGPVYEQYF. The CDR3 region has the DNA TGTGCCAGCAGCTTCAGACAGGGGCCGGTATACGAGCAGTACTTC.

This clone was observed a handful of times. The genes are TRBV19 and TRBJ1-2; the D is unclear. Per germline, CDR1 LNHDA and CDR2 SQIVND (reference sequence). Trimming cost V 2 bases and J 3 bases, with 10 bases left between them. The CDR3 runs 14 residues. CDR3 residues: CASSISEGHYGYTF. Here the CDR3 DNA reads TGTGCCAGTAGTATAAGTGAGGGCCACTATGGCTACACCTTC.

This clone has more than one count but fewer than ten. The V call is TRBV4-1, the J call TRBJ2-7, with 9 bases aligning to TRBD1. The germline gives CDR1 MGHRA, CDR2 YSYEKL. The CDR3 is 15 amino acids. J lost 5 bases, V lost 2 bases, and 7 bases had no gene match. CDR3 sequence reads: CASSQPGQGSHEQYF. DNA for the CDR3: TGCGCCAGCAGCCAACCGGGACAGGGTTCCCACGAGCAGTACTTC.

The J gene is TRBJ1-3, the V gene TRBV30; possibly TRBD1 for D (6 bases). This CDR3 is built from 16 residues. Germline loops: CDR1 GTSNPN, CDR2 SVGIG (reference sequence). V was trimmed by 1 base and J by 4 bases, leaving 17 bases between them. The chain's CDR3 is CAWSAGTQSTGNTIYF. DNA for the CDR3: TGTGCCTGGAGTGCCGGGACACAATCAACAGGAAACACCATATATTTT.

The chain is built from TRBV19 and TRBJ2-3; TRBD1 is a possible D gene (6 bases). The CDR3 sequence is 13 residues long. Germline CDR1 reads LNHDA; CDR2 reads SQIVND (reference sequence). The V and J ends lost 4 bases and 2 bases respectively, with 7 bases between them. CDR3 DNA sequence: TGTGCCAGTAGTACAGGGGACACAGATACGCAGTATTTT. Translated: CASSTGDTDTQYF.

CDR3 in DNA: TGTGCCACCAGCTTCGGAGGGACCTCTGGAAACACCATATATTTT. Protein sequence: CATSFGGTSGNTIYF. The chain uses TRBV15 and TRBJ1-3; the D gene is possibly TRBD1 (5 bases). CDR1 is LNHNV, CDR2 YYDKDF, per germline (reference sequence). The CDR3 sequence is 15 residues long. Trimming took off 5 bases at V and 0 bases at J, with 11 bases between the two ends.

This chain connects TRBV7-8 to TRBJ2-7, with D possibly being TRBD1 (6 bases). There are 14 residues in the CDR3. Trimming shortened V by 0 bases and J by 1 base, and 7 bases separated the two germline ends. The germline V gene has CDR1 SGHVS and CDR2 FQNEAQ. CDR3 loop: CASSLAGGSYEQYF. CDR3 nucleotides: TGTGCCAGCAGCTTAGCAGGGGGATCCTACGAGCAGTACTTC.

The genes are TRBV4-2 and TRBJ2-5; 12 bases agree with TRBD2. Germline-derived CDR1 and CDR2 are LGHNA and YNFKEQ. V trimming: 3 bases; J trimming: 4 bases; junction bases outside the gene matches: 0. The CDR3 loop spans 14 amino acids. The CDR3 here is CASSQGLAGETQYF. The CDR3 DNA is TGTGCCAGCAGCCAGGGACTAGCGGGAGAGACCCAGTACTTC.

The J gene is TRBJ2-7, the V gene TRBV7-9; unclear D gene. The CDR3 totals 13 residues. CDR1 and CDR2 from the germline V gene are SEHNR and FQNEAQ (reference sequence). V lost 5 bases and J 0 bases, leaving 8 bases between the germline ends. CDR3 in amino acids: CASSIGHSYEQYF. The CDR3 bases are TGTGCCAGCAGCATCGGTCACTCCTACGAGCAGTACTTC.

CDR3 bases: TGTGCCAGTAGTATAAGCCCCAGCTGGGAGGAGACCCAGTACTTC. Encoded protein: CASSISPSWEETQYF. The V call is TRBV19, the J call TRBJ2-5; weak D call: TRBD2 (5 bases). Germline lookup yields CDR1 LNHDA and CDR2 SQIVND (reference sequence). The CDR3 length is 15 residues. Trimming stripped 2 bases from V and 5 bases from J, with 15 bases between.

The chain uses TRBV18 and TRBJ1-1, with a possible D match to TRBD1 (6 bases). CDR1 KGHSH and CDR2 LQKENI come from the germline V gene. V was shortened by 3 bases and J by 5 bases, with 16 bases between the two germline ends. The CDR3 is 15 amino acids. CDR3 residues: CASSPTGFPGTEAFF. The CDR3 DNA reads TGTGCCAGCTCACCCACAGGGTTCCCGGGAACTGAAGCTTTCTTT.

The chain has TRBV11-2 and TRBJ2-7; TRBD2 might be the D (6 bases). Germline V lookup: CDR1 SGHAT, CDR2 FQNNGV. This CDR3 is built from 16 residues. V was clipped by 5 bases and J by 3 bases, with 20 bases between them. The CDR3 DNA sequence: TGTGCCAGCAGCAAGGCGGGGCGGAAGCTACTCTACGAGCAGTACTTC. Its translation: CASSKAGRKLLYEQYF.

The J gene is TRBJ2-3, the V gene TRBV21-1; the D call in the table, TRBD2, was not verified against the DNA. TRBV21-1 is a known pseudogene. CDR3 length: 13 residues. The CDR3 nucleotides read TGTGCCAGCAGCCCGCGGGAATCAGATACGCAGTATTTT. Protein product: CASSPRESDTQYF.

This chain connects TRBV6-5 to TRBJ1-4; D uncertain. Trimming pared 0 bases from V and 6 bases from J, leaving 11 bases between. From germline, CDR1 is MNHEY and CDR2 SVGAGI. The CDR3 sequence is 15 residues long. In DNA form, the CDR3 reads TGTGCCAGCAGTTACTCGCCGGGAACCCATGAAAAACTGTTTTTT. Translation gives CASSYSPGTHEKLFF.

J is TRBJ1-5 and V is TRBV15; TRBD1 might be the D (6 bases). CDR3 length: 16 residues. Germline loops: CDR1 LNHNV, CDR2 YYDKDF (reference sequence). V gave up 0 bases and J gave up 6 bases, with 15 bases separating them. The chain's CDR3 is CATSRDVTGQGQPQHF. CDR3 nucleotides: TGTGCCACCAGCAGAGATGTAACAGGGCAGGGTCAGCCCCAGCATTTT.

This clone was found once. The chain is built from TRBV27 and TRBJ2-7; D may be TRBD1 (6 bases). The V gene lost 6 bases and the J gene lost 2 bases, with 14 bases spanning the gap. There are 14 residues in the CDR3. The V gene's germline CDR1 is MNHEY and CDR2 SMNVEV (reference sequence). CDR3 amino acids: CASSMIGGPYEQYF. The DNA of the CDR3 is TGTGCCAGCAGCATGATAGGGGGACCCTACGAGCAGTACTTC.

The chain combines TRBV28 with TRBJ2-7; D is uncertain. V lost 3 bases to trimming and J lost 6 bases, with 15 bases between them. Germline V lookup: CDR1 MDHEN, CDR2 SYDVKM. The CDR3 is 14 amino acids. The chain's CDR3 is CASSLVRTRSEQYF. The CDR3 DNA reads as TGTGCCAGCAGTTTGGTGAGAACCCGGTCCGAGCAGTACTTC.

The chain links TRBV2 to TRBJ1-1; D perhaps matches TRBD1 (6 bases). CDR1 is SNHLY, CDR2 FYNNEI, per germline. The CDR3 totals 14 residues. Trimming stripped 8 bases from V and 6 bases from J, with 19 bases between. This CDR3 reads CASGDGGASAEAFF. In DNA form, the CDR3 reads TGTGCCAGCGGGGATGGGGGGGCGAGCGCTGAAGCTTTCTTT.

This chain uses TRBV19 with TRBJ1-5, with 9 bases that match TRBD1. V shed 7 bases and J 5 bases; nucleotides not matched to a gene: 6. In germline, CDR1 is LNHDA, CDR2 SQIVND (reference sequence). The CDR3 is made up of 14 amino acids. For the CDR3, the DNA is TGTGCCAGTAATCCGACAGGGGGGGATCAGCCCCAGCATTTT. Encoded protein: CASNPTGGDQPQHF.

This CDR3 reads CASSLGQGAIDEQFF. DNA of the CDR3: TGCGCCAGCAGCCTGGGACAGGGGGCGATCGATGAGCAGTTCTTC. The rearrangement links TRBV4-3 to TRBJ2-1; 12 positions agree with TRBD1. The germline V gene has CDR1 LGHNA and CDR2 YSLEER. This CDR3 comprises 15 residues. Germline trimming cut 4 bases from V and 8 bases from J; bases unmatched to any gene: 6.

This chain uses TRBV6-5 with TRBJ2-1; 7 bases are shared with TRBD2. V lost 2 bases to trimming and J lost 6 bases; unmatched junction nucleotides: 7. Germline V gives CDR1 MNHEY, CDR2 SVGAGI. This CDR3 is built from 15 residues. The DNA of the CDR3 is TGTGCCAGCAGTTACGAAGCGGGGAGGGGCAATGAGCAGTTCTTC. This gives the protein CASSYEAGRGNEQFF.

This sequence joins TRBV4-2 and TRBJ2-1, with 9 nucleotides matching TRBD2. The V segment lost 1 base and the J segment 7 bases; nucleotides outside the gene matches: 8. Germline V lookup: CDR1 LGHNA, CDR2 YNFKEQ. The CDR3 loop spans 16 amino acids. The CDR3 region is CASSQARNSGGNEQFF. The DNA for the CDR3 is TGTGCCAGCAGCCAAGCAAGAAATAGCGGGGGTAATGAGCAGTTCTTC.

This clone showed up just a few times. The genes are TRBV5-1 and TRBJ1-2; D is unclear. CDR3 size: 14 residues. CDR1 and CDR2 (germline): SGHRS, YFSETQ. The V end was cut by 4 bases, the J end by 9 bases, with 19 bases between. Here the CDR3 DNA reads TGCGCCAGCAGCGAAGACATCAGGTCGTTTCGCTACACCTTC. This codes for CASSEDIRSFRYTF.